The rows below give T cell receptor beta chains drawn from one sample of a study of CD8+ T cells in alopecia areata. The method was immunoSEQ multiplex PCR; TCRdb's version includes in-frame clones alone and lacks a portion of them. The sample contains approximately 150,000 clones, 87% of which appear only once. The specimen was CD8+ T cells sorted from blood, collected at week 0. All receptors derive from a human donor with alopecia areata. CDR3s include the opening cysteine and the closing phenylalanine or tryptophan. The order of the fields is CDR3 protein, CDR3 DNA, clone size, V gene, J gene, D gene. A D gene is named only where the DNA matches it firmly. Where a row states a size, it is once, few, many or the class of an expanded clone; other rows omit it.

cdr3_aa: CASSYSAGNEQFF; cdr3_nt: TGTGCCAGCAGTTACTCGGCAGGAAATGAGCAGTTCTTC; clone_size: NA; v_call: TRBV6-5; j_call: TRBJ2-1; d_call: NA
cdr3_aa: CASSGRQIYGYTF; cdr3_nt: TGTGCCAGCAGTGGTCGGCAGATTTATGGCTACACCTTC; clone_size: NA; v_call: TRBV2; j_call: TRBJ1-2; d_call: NA
cdr3_aa: CSVEVGTDYSGANVLTF; cdr3_nt: TGCAGCGTTGAAGTCGGGACAGACTACTCTGGGGCCAACGTCCTGACTTTC; clone_size: NA; v_call: TRBV29-1; j_call: TRBJ2-6; d_call: TRBD1
cdr3_aa: CASSPTDRGNYGYTF; cdr3_nt: TGTGCCAGCAGCCCGACTGACAGGGGGAACTATGGCTACACCTTC; clone_size: NA; v_call: TRBV7-3; j_call: TRBJ1-2; d_call: TRBD1
cdr3_aa: CATSRGGGNNEKLFF; cdr3_nt: TGTGCCACCTCGAGGGGGGGCGGAAATAATGAAAAACTGTTTTTT; clone_size: NA; v_call: TRBV7-9; j_call: TRBJ1-4; d_call: NA
cdr3_aa: CATSRGNRGPNYGYTF; cdr3_nt: TGTGCCACCAGCAGGGGAAACAGGGGCCCTAACTATGGCTACACCTTC; clone_size: NA; v_call: TRBV15; j_call: TRBJ1-2; d_call: TRBD1
cdr3_aa: CAISESNRNYEQYF; cdr3_nt: TGTGCCATCAGTGAGTCTAACAGAAACTACGAGCAGTACTTC; clone_size: NA; v_call: TRBV10-3; j_call: TRBJ2-7; d_call: NA
cdr3_aa: CASKGHGIAEAFF; cdr3_nt: TGTGCCAGCAAAGGTCACGGGATTGCTGAAGCTTTCTTT; clone_size: NA; v_call: TRBV6-5; j_call: TRBJ1-1; d_call: NA
cdr3_aa: CASSIDDSSYNEQFF; cdr3_nt: TGTGCCAGTAGTATAGATGACAGCTCCTACAATGAGCAGTTCTTC; clone_size: NA; v_call: TRBV19; j_call: TRBJ2-1; d_call: NA
cdr3_aa: CASSQDRGMDEQYF; cdr3_nt: TGTGCCAGCAGCCAGGACAGGGGGATGGACGAGCAGTACTTC; clone_size: NA; v_call: TRBV7-9; j_call: TRBJ2-7; d_call: TRBD1
cdr3_aa: CASGTGYSGTEAFF; cdr3_nt: TGTGCCTCCGGGACAGGGTATTCGGGCACTGAAGCTTTCTTT; clone_size: NA; v_call: TRBV30; j_call: TRBJ1-1; d_call: TRBD1
cdr3_aa: CASSLESGSYEQYF; cdr3_nt: TGTGCCAGCAGCTTAGAATCCGGGTCCTACGAGCAGTACTTC; clone_size: NA; v_call: TRBV7-6; j_call: TRBJ2-7; d_call: NA
cdr3_aa: CASSWGADKELFF; cdr3_nt: TGTGCCAGCAGCTGGGGGGCGGACAAGGAGCTGTTTTTT; clone_size: NA; v_call: TRBV11-2; j_call: TRBJ2-2; d_call: NA
cdr3_aa: CASSPRRGEADTQYF; cdr3_nt: TGTGCCAGCAGCCCGCGCCGGGGGGAGGCAGATACGCAGTATTTT; clone_size: NA; v_call: TRBV7-3; j_call: TRBJ2-3; d_call: TRBD2
cdr3_aa: CASSLGDRLYNEQFF; cdr3_nt: TGCGCCAGCAGTTTGGGGGACAGACTGTACAATGAGCAGTTCTTC; clone_size: NA; v_call: TRBV5-1; j_call: TRBJ2-1; d_call: TRBD1
cdr3_aa: CASSPLEEGQETQYF; cdr3_nt: TGTGCCAGCAGCCCCCTGGAGGAGGGCCAAGAGACCCAGTACTTC; clone_size: NA; v_call: TRBV9; j_call: TRBJ2-5; d_call: NA
cdr3_aa: CAIRAVGGQETQYF; cdr3_nt: TGTGCCATCAGGGCGGTAGGGGGGCAAGAGACCCAGTACTTC; clone_size: NA; v_call: TRBV10-3; j_call: TRBJ2-5; d_call: NA
cdr3_aa: CASSQSFTGSYEQYF; cdr3_nt: TGCGCCAGCAGCCAATCGTTTACAGGCTCCTACGAGCAGTACTTC; clone_size: NA; v_call: TRBV4-1; j_call: TRBJ2-7; d_call: NA
cdr3_aa: CASSLSGSVGYPGELFF; cdr3_nt: TGTGCCAGCAGTTTATCGGGAAGCGTAGGGTACCCCGGGGAGCTGTTTTTT; clone_size: NA; v_call: TRBV27; j_call: TRBJ2-2; d_call: NA
cdr3_aa: CASSFSSGVLTDTQYF; cdr3_nt: TGTGCCAGCAGTTTTTCTAGCGGGGTCCTCACAGATACGCAGTATTTT; clone_size: NA; v_call: TRBV6-5; j_call: TRBJ2-3; d_call: TRBD2
cdr3_aa: CASSSVAGNEQFF; cdr3_nt: TGTGCCAGCAGCTCAGTAGCGGGCAATGAGCAGTTCTTC; clone_size: NA; v_call: TRBV7-9; j_call: TRBJ2-1; d_call: TRBD2
cdr3_aa: CASQPGRGSYEQYF; cdr3_nt: TGTGCCAGCCAGCCGGGGCGGGGCTCCTACGAGCAGTACTTC; clone_size: once; v_call: TRBV19; j_call: TRBJ2-7; d_call: NA
cdr3_aa: CASSSNDRTYNEQFF; cdr3_nt: TGTGCCAGCAGTAGTAATGACAGGACATACAATGAGCAGTTCTTC; clone_size: NA; v_call: TRBV6-5; j_call: TRBJ2-1; d_call: NA
cdr3_aa: CASSLASQGEETQYF; cdr3_nt: TGTGCCAGCAGCTTAGCGTCACAGGGGGAAGAGACCCAGTACTTC; clone_size: NA; v_call: TRBV7-9; j_call: TRBJ2-5; d_call: TRBD1
cdr3_aa: CASSADLGREETQYF; cdr3_nt: TGTGCCAGCAGCGCGGACTTGGGCAGGGAAGAGACCCAGTACTTC; clone_size: NA; v_call: TRBV21-1; j_call: TRBJ2-5; d_call: NA
cdr3_aa: CASSPRTGGGNNEQFF; cdr3_nt: TGTGCCAGCAGTCCAAGGACAGGGGGAGGGAACAATGAGCAGTTCTTC; clone_size: NA; v_call: TRBV27; j_call: TRBJ2-1; d_call: TRBD1
cdr3_aa: CSVEGGGRGTEAFF; cdr3_nt: TGCAGCGTTGAAGGGGGCGGACGGGGGACTGAAGCTTTCTTT; clone_size: NA; v_call: TRBV29-1; j_call: TRBJ1-1; d_call: NA
cdr3_aa: CASSLDPSGRGEQFF; cdr3_nt: TGTGCCAGCAGCTTAGACCCTAGCGGGAGGGGTGAGCAGTTCTTC; clone_size: NA; v_call: TRBV11-2; j_call: TRBJ2-1; d_call: TRBD2
cdr3_aa: CASSPSGENTEAFF; cdr3_nt: TGTGCCAGCTCACCATCAGGGGAGAACACTGAAGCTTTCTTT; clone_size: once; v_call: TRBV18; j_call: TRBJ1-1; d_call: NA
cdr3_aa: CASSPLSGTDVYSNQPQHF; cdr3_nt: TGTGCCAGTAGTCCTTTATCCGGGACAGACGTTTATAGCAATCAGCCCCAGCATTTT; clone_size: NA; v_call: TRBV19; j_call: TRBJ1-5; d_call: TRBD1
cdr3_aa: CSYGRDKSYEQYF; cdr3_nt: TGCAGCTATGGGAGGGACAAATCCTACGAGCAGTACTTC; clone_size: NA; v_call: TRBV29-1; j_call: TRBJ2-7; d_call: NA
cdr3_aa: CASSSGTSWNEQFF; cdr3_nt: TGTGCCAGCAGCTCCGGGACTAGCTGGAATGAGCAGTTCTTC; clone_size: NA; v_call: TRBV7-9; j_call: TRBJ2-1; d_call: TRBD2
cdr3_aa: CASSLVGQGNYEQYF; cdr3_nt: TGTGCCAGCAGCTTAGTGGGACAGGGCAACTACGAGCAGTACTTC; clone_size: NA; v_call: TRBV7-9; j_call: TRBJ2-7; d_call: TRBD1
cdr3_aa: CASSPLAGDYNEQFF; cdr3_nt: TGTGCCAGCAGTCCCCTAGCGGGAGACTACAATGAGCAGTTCTTC; clone_size: NA; v_call: TRBV6-5; j_call: TRBJ2-1; d_call: TRBD2
cdr3_aa: CSAFRDTGELFF; cdr3_nt: TGCAGCGCCTTCAGAGACACCGGGGAGCTGTTTTTT; clone_size: NA; v_call: TRBV29-1; j_call: TRBJ2-2; d_call: NA
cdr3_aa: CASSLVVANPYNSPLHF; cdr3_nt: TGTGCCAGCAGCTTAGTTGTTGCGAACCCCTATAATTCACCCCTCCACTTT; clone_size: NA; v_call: TRBV7-9; j_call: TRBJ1-6; d_call: NA
cdr3_aa: CASSGVNQPQHF; cdr3_nt: TGTGCCAGCAGCGGTGTCAATCAGCCCCAGCATTTT; clone_size: NA; v_call: TRBV27; j_call: TRBJ1-5; d_call: NA
cdr3_aa: CATTPTGGEQYF; cdr3_nt: TGTGCCACCACGCCAACCGGTGGCGAGCAGTACTTC; clone_size: NA; v_call: TRBV2; j_call: TRBJ2-7; d_call: NA
cdr3_aa: CAISDPGGAVNNEQFF; cdr3_nt: TGTGCCATCAGTGACCCGGGGGGGGCGGTGAACAATGAGCAGTTCTTC; clone_size: once; v_call: TRBV10-3; j_call: TRBJ2-1; d_call: TRBD2
cdr3_aa: CSVVAEGNEQYF; cdr3_nt: TGCAGCGTTGTGGCGGAGGGCAACGAGCAGTACTTC; clone_size: NA; v_call: TRBV29-1; j_call: TRBJ2-7; d_call: NA
cdr3_aa: CASSHGGGRGNQPQHF; cdr3_nt: TGTGCCAGCAGCCACGGGGGGGGAAGGGGCAATCAGCCCCAGCATTTT; clone_size: NA; v_call: TRBV6-6; j_call: TRBJ1-5; d_call: NA
cdr3_aa: CASSLISRGAGNEQFF; cdr3_nt: TGTGCCAGCAGCTTGATTTCGCGGGGAGCGGGGAATGAGCAGTTCTTC; clone_size: NA; v_call: TRBV7-2; j_call: TRBJ2-1; d_call: TRBD2
cdr3_aa: CASSEGTSGNEQFF; cdr3_nt: TGTGCCAGCAGTGAGGGGACGTCCGGGAATGAGCAGTTCTTC; clone_size: NA; v_call: TRBV25-1; j_call: TRBJ2-1; d_call: NA
cdr3_aa: CASSVGGSYEQYF; cdr3_nt: TGTGCCAGCAGCGTAGGAGGGTCCTACGAGCAGTACTTC; clone_size: NA; v_call: TRBV9; j_call: TRBJ2-7; d_call: NA
cdr3_aa: CASSLSLVFGEQYF; cdr3_nt: TGTGCCAGCAGTTTATCCCTAGTTTTTGGCGAGCAGTACTTC; clone_size: NA; v_call: TRBV27; j_call: TRBJ2-7; d_call: NA
cdr3_aa: CASSYSKGGLDTEAFF; cdr3_nt: TGTGCCAGCAGTTACTCGAAGGGGGGGCTGGACACTGAAGCTTTCTTT; clone_size: NA; v_call: TRBV6-5; j_call: TRBJ1-1; d_call: NA
cdr3_aa: CASRGTGNEQYF; cdr3_nt: TGTGCCAGCAGAGGGACAGGGAACGAGCAGTACTTC; clone_size: NA; v_call: TRBV2; j_call: TRBJ2-7; d_call: TRBD1
cdr3_aa: CASSLEAGARVDEQFF; cdr3_nt: TGTGCCAGCAGCTTAGAGGCGGGGGCGAGAGTCGATGAGCAGTTCTTC; clone_size: NA; v_call: TRBV13; j_call: TRBJ2-1; d_call: NA
cdr3_aa: CASSRGPYSNQPQHF; cdr3_nt: TGTGCCAGCAGCCGGGGACCGTATAGCAATCAGCCCCAGCATTTT; clone_size: NA; v_call: TRBV7-6; j_call: TRBJ1-5; d_call: NA
cdr3_aa: CASSWDSIQPQHF; cdr3_nt: TGTGCCAGCAGCTGGGACAGTATTCAGCCCCAGCATTTT; clone_size: NA; v_call: TRBV10-3; j_call: TRBJ1-5; d_call: TRBD1
cdr3_aa: CAISESGVGTGSYNEQFF; cdr3_nt: TGTGCCATCAGTGAGTCGGGGGTTGGAACGGGGTCCTACAATGAGCAGTTCTTC; clone_size: NA; v_call: TRBV10-3; j_call: TRBJ2-1; d_call: NA
cdr3_aa: CTSSQDRCGLAEQETQYF; cdr3_nt: TGCACCAGCAGCCAAGATCGATGTGGACTAGCGGAACAAGAGACCCAGTACTTC; clone_size: NA; v_call: TRBV1; j_call: TRBJ2-5; d_call: NA
cdr3_aa: CASSPGQGVAYEQYF; cdr3_nt: TGCGCCAGCAGCCCTGGACAGGGGGTAGCCTACGAGCAGTACTTC; clone_size: NA; v_call: TRBV5-1; j_call: TRBJ2-7; d_call: TRBD1
cdr3_aa: CASSLYGGLSNQPQHF; cdr3_nt: TGTGCCAGCAGTTTATACGGGGGGCTCAGCAATCAGCCCCAGCATTTT; clone_size: NA; v_call: TRBV27; j_call: TRBJ1-5; d_call: NA
cdr3_aa: CASSSQGTGELFF; cdr3_nt: TGTGCCAGCAGCTCACAGGGCACCGGGGAGCTGTTTTTT; clone_size: NA; v_call: TRBV5-6; j_call: TRBJ2-2; d_call: NA